This TCR beta chain stems from a study of early T cells in non-severe SARS-CoV-2 infection. The overall study: Bulk RNA isolated from unsorted whole blood underwent sequencing; chains were not paired.

Unique molecular identifier tags were affixed to discrete cDNA molecules. From the 5' RACE reads, TCRdb called clonotypes with MiXCR, one entry per CDR3 protein. The table records more than 45,000 distinct CDR3 sequences, roughly 12% of them present only once. Whole-study results and caveats: Private and CD4 specificities were missed by VDJdb matching, skewed to anti-spike CD8.

This clonotype showed up just a few times. Its antigen is undetermined. The V end lost 5 bases, the J end lost 4 bases, and 9 bases lay between the germline ends. The CDR3 has 13 residues. Germline V lookup: CDR1 SGHVS, CDR2 FNYEAQ. This TCR came from an adult who was a healthcare worker with PCR-confirmed SARS-CoV-2 infection or an uninfected control (not recorded which). V usage is TRBV7-6 and J usage is TRBJ1-5; no reliable D call. What was sequenced was whole blood. CDR3 protein: CASSPRENQPQHF. As DNA, the CDR3 is TGTGCCAGCAGCCCCCGAGAGAATCAGCCCCAGCATTTT.